The rows below give T cell receptor beta chains drawn from one sample of a study of cytomegalovirus exposure and HLA in healthy donors. Repertoires were generated with immunoSEQ multiplex PCR, while TCRdb's copy carries only in-frame clones and drops some. In the table there are tens of thousands of clones, roughly 63% of which are singletons. Sequencing was carried out using PBMCs. The receptors stem from a young woman in good health and CMV-seronegative. The CDR3 runs from the conserved cysteine through the conserved F or W. The D gene is left open where the match is weak. Not all rows give a size; the values are once, few, many and, for expanded clones, a class.

NA	few	TRBJ2-7	TRBV5-6	CASSLGPAGSYEQYF	TGTGCCAGCAGCTTGGGCCCTGCAGGGTCCTACGAGCAGTACTTC
TRBD2	NA	TRBJ2-1	TRBV4-2	CASSQHESGTYNEQFF	TGTGCCAGCAGCCAGCACGAAAGCGGGACCTACAATGAGCAGTTCTTC
NA	few	TRBJ1-1	TRBV9	CASSVSGFMNTEAFF	TGTGCCAGCAGCGTGTCAGGGTTCATGAACACTGAAGCTTTCTTT
NA	NA	TRBJ1-3	TRBV5-5	CASSVANAGNTIYF	TGTGCCAGCAGTGTGGCAAACGCTGGAAACACCATATATTTT
TRBD2	NA	TRBJ2-5	TRBV5-4	CASSPGLAGGYQETQYF	TGTGCCAGCAGCCCGGGACTAGCGGGGGGGTACCAAGAGACCCAGTACTTC
TRBD1	NA	TRBJ1-5	TRBV15	CATSGRTGSNQPQHF	TGTGCCACCAGCGGTCGGACAGGGAGCAATCAGCCCCAGCATTTT
TRBD1	NA	TRBJ1-5	TRBV19	CASTKGQGHQPQHF	TGTGCCAGTACCAAGGGACAGGGGCATCAGCCCCAGCATTTT
TRBD1	few	TRBJ2-5	TRBV6-1	CASSEAQQGQETQYF	TGTGCCAGCAGTGAAGCTCAACAGGGGCAAGAGACCCAGTACTTC
NA	NA	TRBJ1-1	TRBV10-3	CAIREGEGTEAFF	TGTGCCATCAGAGAGGGTGAGGGCACTGAAGCTTTCTTT
TRBD1	NA	TRBJ1-5	TRBV11-1	CASSLQGNQPQHF	TGTGCCAGCAGTTTACAGGGGAACCAGCCCCAGCATTTT
NA	NA	TRBJ1-2	TRBV27	CASSLKSWGRYYGYTF	TGTGCCAGCAGTTTAAAGAGCTGGGGGCGGTACTATGGCTACACCTTC
NA	few	TRBJ1-5	TRBV7-9	CASSLVSGDPSNQPQHF	TGTGCCAGCAGCTTAGTATCAGGGGACCCTAGCAATCAGCCCCAGCATTTT
NA	NA	TRBJ1-1	TRBV19	CASSIGTGTTEAFF	TGTGCCAGTAGTATAGGAACAGGGACCACTGAAGCTTTCTTT
NA	NA	TRBJ1-3	TRBV14	CASSRLNPGTGNTIYF	TGTGCCAGCAGCCGCCTTAATCCAGGGACTGGAAACACCATATATTTT
NA	NA	TRBJ1-1	TRBV5-6	CASSGGGGGREAFF	TGTGCCAGCAGCGGGGGGGGCGGCGGCCGGGAAGCTTTCTTT
NA	NA	TRBJ2-3	TRBV10-1	CASSRDITDTQYF	TGCGCCAGCAGTCGGGACATCACAGATACGCAGTATTTT
TRBD2	NA	TRBJ2-7	TRBV5-6	CASRLAGYEQYF	TGTGCCAGCAGATTAGCGGGATACGAGCAGTACTTC
NA	NA	TRBJ2-5	TRBV28	CASSLSPWKKGRQETQYF	TGTGCCAGCAGTTTGTCTCCTTGGAAGAAGGGGCGACAAGAGACCCAGTACTTC
NA	NA	TRBJ2-7	TRBV9	CASSGRDSSYEQYF	TGTGCCAGCAGCGGGCGGGACAGCTCCTACGAGCAGTACTTC
NA	NA	TRBJ2-7	TRBV6-1	CASSSQGPYEQYF	TGTGCCAGCAGCTCACAGGGTCCCTACGAGCAGTACTTC
TRBD1	NA	TRBJ1-4	TRBV29-1	CSVSSDRGLNEKLFF	TGCAGCGTTTCCTCGGACAGGGGTCTCAATGAAAAACTGTTTTTT
TRBD1	NA	TRBJ2-7	TRBV5-4	CASQTDRGRHEQYF	TGTGCCAGCCAAACCGACAGGGGGCGCCACGAGCAGTACTTC
NA	NA	TRBJ2-2	TRBV29-1	CSVPRTGTGELFF	TGCAGCGTTCCGAGGACGGGGACCGGGGAGCTGTTTTTT
NA	NA	TRBJ1-1	TRBV5-1	CASTEDPDRRETEAFF	TGCGCCAGCACCGAAGACCCCGACAGACGGGAGACTGAAGCTTTCTTT
NA	NA	TRBJ1-5	TRBV27	CASSPGQSSRLMSNQPQHF	TGTGCCAGCAGTCCCGGACAGTCGTCTAGATTGATGAGCAATCAGCCCCAGCATTTT
NA	NA	TRBJ2-3	TRBV10-1	CASSESGGGTDTQYF	TGCGCCAGCAGTGAATCAGGGGGAGGAACAGATACGCAGTATTTT
TRBD1	NA	TRBJ1-2	TRBV27	CASSFTRQGGNYGYTF	TGTGCCAGCAGTTTTACGAGGCAGGGGGGAAACTATGGCTACACCTTC
NA	NA	TRBJ1-1	TRBV29-1	CSAGRLSGNTEAFF	TGCAGCGCGGGAAGGTTATCCGGGAACACTGAAGCTTTCTTT
TRBD1	NA	TRBJ1-4	TRBV27	CASSPDRGDEEKLFF	TGTGCCAGCAGTCCCGACAGGGGGGATGAGGAAAAACTGTTTTTT
NA	NA	TRBJ2-1	TRBV4-2	CASSPLGSVGYNEQFF	TGTGCCAGCAGCCCCCTAGGTAGCGTCGGTTACAATGAGCAGTTCTTC
NA	NA	TRBJ2-5	TRBV2	CASRAGIGETQYF	TGTGCCAGCAGGGCGGGGATAGGAGAGACCCAGTACTTC
NA	NA	TRBJ1-4	TRBV7-2	CASSLGQGTEKLFF	TGTGCCAGCAGCTTAGGGCAGGGTACCGAAAAACTGTTTTTT